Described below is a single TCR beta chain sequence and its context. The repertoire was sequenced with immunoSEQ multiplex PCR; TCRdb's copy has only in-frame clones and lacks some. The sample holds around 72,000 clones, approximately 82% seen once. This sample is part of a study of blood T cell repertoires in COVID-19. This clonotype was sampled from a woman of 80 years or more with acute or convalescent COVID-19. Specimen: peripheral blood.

The CDR3 protein is CASSGLQGANEKLFF. CDR3 coding DNA: TGTGCCAGCAGTGGCCTCCAGGGGGCTAATGAAAAACTGTTTTTT. The genes are TRBV2 and TRBJ1-4; 7 bases are shared with TRBD1. CDR3 size: 15 residues. The germline V gene encodes CDR1 SNHLY and CDR2 FYNNEI. V was clipped by 4 bases and J by 3 bases; unmatched bases: 5.